This TCR beta chain came from a study of shared clonotypes between healthy human individuals. About the study: Each donor had three CD4 naive, three CD4 memory, two CD8 naive and one CD8 memory plate. Overall study results and limits: Researchers found naive subsets generally carried larger estimated richness than memory subsets. Relative to clonotypes present in all four donors, those not shared had lower generation probabilities.

Regarding this clone: What it binds is unknown.

Trimming shortened V by 0 bases and J by 5 bases, and 6 bases separated the two germline ends. Germline-derived CDR1 and CDR2 are SGHKS and YYEKEE (reference sequence). This CDR3 has 12 amino acids. Positive CCR7 selection of CD45RO-negative cells yielded the naive CD8 cells, and terminally differentiated effector memory CD45RA+ cells were excluded. The run depth of the assay was deep. TCRdb keeps only in-frame clones here, not all; method: immunoSEQ multiplex PCR. The sample contains about 2 million clones, less than 95% of which appear only once. The sample was naive CD8+ T cells sorted from blood. This chain links TRBV5-5 with TRBJ2-7; D not certain. This TCR came from a man between 18 and 35 years old in good health. The CDR3 here is CASSLGNNEQYF. The CDR3 DNA sequence: TGTGCCAGCAGCTTGGGAAATAACGAGCAGTACTTC.